This T cell receptor (beta chain) is from a study of T-cell memory formation after mild COVID-19. Findings and caveats of the study: Memory from before infection featured some responding clones, which suggests cross-reactive memory joined.

Each CDR3 protein gets one entry after TCRdb re-called the 5' RACE reads with MiXCR. Found here are a few hundred thousand distinct CDR3 sequences, about 21% of them singletons; the top ten hold around 13%. As for this clonotype: The antigen is not known.

The CDR3 extends over 15 amino acids. The germline gives CDR1 LGHDT, CDR2 YNNKEL (reference sequence). With 6 bases removed from V and 2 bases from J, the gap between germline ends came to 16 bases. The clonotype originates from an adult woman who had mild COVID-19 (a few samples of this study predate the infection). Cell type and time point are not known. Source material: PBMCs or a T cell subset sorted from them (not recorded which). This chain uses TRBV3-1 with TRBJ2-5, with a possible D match to TRBD2 (5 bases). The CDR3 loop reads CASRATGSRQETQYF. DNA for the CDR3: TGTGCCAGCAGAGCGACGGGAAGTCGGCAAGAGACCCAGTACTTC.